The clone carrying this TCR beta chain has a handful of counts. Its antigen is not known. These data are taken from a study of T cell responses to AZD1222 COVID-19 vaccine. Points from the study as a whole: Possibly, clonal diversity was underestimated; donors were largely white British and included more females. Samples come after the peak T cell response, not at day 14. At baseline, just a handful of AZD1222 recipients tested seropositive.

TCRdb keeps only in-frame clones here, not all; method: immunoSEQ multiplex PCR. The sample has about 130,000 clones, roughly nine tenths seen once. Trimming cost V 0 bases and J 3 bases, with 18 bases left between them. The CDR3 length is 18 residues. The germline gives CDR1 MNHNS, CDR2 SASEGT. Specimen: peripheral blood, collected 28 days after the second AZD1222 dose. This TCR came from an adult who received the AZD1222 COVID-19 vaccine. This chain uses TRBV6-1 with TRBJ2-4, with D possibly matching TRBD2 (6 bases). CDR3: CASSEATAARRGKNIQYF. For the CDR3, the DNA is TGTGCCAGCAGTGAAGCAACGGCCGCTCGGAGGGGCAAAAACATTCAGTACTTC.